This T cell receptor beta chain was documented in a study of cytomegalovirus exposure and HLA in healthy donors. In the study overall: Out of about 360 genotyped donors, about 76% belonged to the Caucasian-associated ancestry cluster.

It was with 60 Vbeta and 13 Jbeta primers that the PCR ran. Assay: immunoSEQ multiplex PCR; the TCRdb copy retains only in-frame clones and omits some. Here the sample spans 190,000 or so clones, about four fifths being singletons. Trimming left V 8 bases short and J 0 bases short, with 11 bases between. The CDR3 length is 14 residues. CDR1 MDHEN and CDR2 SYDVKM come from the germline V gene. V gene TRBV28 combines with J gene TRBJ2-1; D gene ambiguous. This TCR derives from a middle-aged man in good health and CMV-seronegative. The source material was PBMCs. The CDR3 region has the DNA TGTGCCAGCCTGACTCCCAGCTCCTACAATGAGCAGTTCTTC. Encoded protein: CASLTPSSYNEQFF.